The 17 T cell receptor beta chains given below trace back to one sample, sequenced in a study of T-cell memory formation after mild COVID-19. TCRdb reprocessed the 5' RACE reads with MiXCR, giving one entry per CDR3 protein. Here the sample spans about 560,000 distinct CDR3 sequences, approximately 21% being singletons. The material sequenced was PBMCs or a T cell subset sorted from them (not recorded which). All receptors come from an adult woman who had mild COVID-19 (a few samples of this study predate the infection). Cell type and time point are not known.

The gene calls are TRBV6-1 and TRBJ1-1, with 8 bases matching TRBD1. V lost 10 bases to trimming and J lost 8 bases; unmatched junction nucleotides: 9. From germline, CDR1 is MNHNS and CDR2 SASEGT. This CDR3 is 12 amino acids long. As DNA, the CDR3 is TGTGCCACCAGGACAGGGACGGGCGAAGCTTTCTTT. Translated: CATRTGTGEAFF.

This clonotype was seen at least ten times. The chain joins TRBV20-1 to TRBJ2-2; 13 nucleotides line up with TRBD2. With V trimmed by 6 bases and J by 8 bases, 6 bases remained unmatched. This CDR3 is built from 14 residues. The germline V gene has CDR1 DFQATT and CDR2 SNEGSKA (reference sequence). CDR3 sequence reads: CSAELAGGPGELFF. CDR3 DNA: TGCAGTGCCGAACTAGCGGGGGGGCCTGGGGAGCTGTTTTTT.

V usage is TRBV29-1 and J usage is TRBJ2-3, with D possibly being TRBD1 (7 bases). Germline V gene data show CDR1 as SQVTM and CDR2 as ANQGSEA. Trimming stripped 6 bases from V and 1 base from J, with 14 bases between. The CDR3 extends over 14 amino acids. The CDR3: CSVAGGPGTDTQYF. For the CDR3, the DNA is TGCAGCGTAGCAGGGGGGCCGGGCACAGATACGCAGTATTTT.

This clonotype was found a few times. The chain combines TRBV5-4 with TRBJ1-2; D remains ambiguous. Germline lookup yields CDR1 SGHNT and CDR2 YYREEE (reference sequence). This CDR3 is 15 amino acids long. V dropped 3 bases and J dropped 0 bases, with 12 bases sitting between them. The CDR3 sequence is CASSSVVSANYGYTF. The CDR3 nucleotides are TGTGCCAGCAGCTCTGTGGTCTCGGCTAACTATGGCTACACCTTC. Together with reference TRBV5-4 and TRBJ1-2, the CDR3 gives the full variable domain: ETGVTQSPTHLIKTRGQQVTLRCSSQSGHNTVSWYQQALGQGPQFIFQYYREEENGRGNFPPRFSGLQFPNYSSELNVNALELDDSALYLCASSSVVSANYGYTFGSGTRLTVV.

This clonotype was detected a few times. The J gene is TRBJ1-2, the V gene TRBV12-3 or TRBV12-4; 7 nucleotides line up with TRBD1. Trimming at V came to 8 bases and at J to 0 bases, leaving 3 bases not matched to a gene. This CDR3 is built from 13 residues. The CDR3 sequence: CASRRGTNYGYTF. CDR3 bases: TGTGCCAGCCGCAGGGGGACTAACTATGGCTACACCTTC.

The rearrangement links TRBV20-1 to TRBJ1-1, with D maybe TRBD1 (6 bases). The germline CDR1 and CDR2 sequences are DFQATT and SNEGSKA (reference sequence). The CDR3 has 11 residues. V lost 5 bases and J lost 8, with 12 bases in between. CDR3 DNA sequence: TGCAGTGCTCCCGGACAGCAGGAAGCTTTCTTT. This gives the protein CSAPGQQEAFF.

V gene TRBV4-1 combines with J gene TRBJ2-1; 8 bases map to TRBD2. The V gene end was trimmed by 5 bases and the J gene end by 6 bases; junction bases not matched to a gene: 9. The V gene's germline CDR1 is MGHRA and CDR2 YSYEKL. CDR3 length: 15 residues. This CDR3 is CASSSRAGGLNEQFF. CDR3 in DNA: TGCGCCAGCAGCAGCCGCGCGGGGGGCCTCAATGAGCAGTTCTTC.

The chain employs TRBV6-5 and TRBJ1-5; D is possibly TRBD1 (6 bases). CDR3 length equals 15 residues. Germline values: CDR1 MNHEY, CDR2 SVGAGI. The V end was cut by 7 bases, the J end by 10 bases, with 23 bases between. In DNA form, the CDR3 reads TGTGCCAGCAAGCCTCAGGGTGCCGGGGGCAAACCCCAGCATTTT. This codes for CASKPQGAGGKPQHF.

The CDR3: CASSQDRNTGELFF. The CDR3 DNA reads as TGCGCCAGCAGCCAGGACAGAAACACCGGGGAGCTGTTTTTT. This rearrangement joins TRBV4-3 to TRBJ2-2, with D perhaps TRBD1 (6 bases). The germline CDR1 and CDR2 sequences are LGHNA and YSLEER. The germline V and J ends were trimmed by 3 bases and 2 bases, with 7 bases remaining between them. This CDR3 is built from 14 residues.

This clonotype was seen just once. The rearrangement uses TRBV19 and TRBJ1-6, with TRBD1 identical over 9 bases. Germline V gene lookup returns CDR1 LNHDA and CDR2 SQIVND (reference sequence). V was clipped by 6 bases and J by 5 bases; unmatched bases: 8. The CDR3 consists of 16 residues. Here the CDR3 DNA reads TGTGCCAGTAGCGACCCGGGACAGGGAGATAATTCACCCCTCCACTTT. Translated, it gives CASSDPGQGDNSPLHF. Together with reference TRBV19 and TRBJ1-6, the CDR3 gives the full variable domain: DGGITQSPKYLFRKEGQNVTLSCEQNLNHDAMYWYRQDPGQGLRLIYYSQIVNDFQKGDIAEGYSVSREKKESFPLTVTSAQKNPTAFYLCASSDPGQGDNSPLHFGNGTRLTVT.

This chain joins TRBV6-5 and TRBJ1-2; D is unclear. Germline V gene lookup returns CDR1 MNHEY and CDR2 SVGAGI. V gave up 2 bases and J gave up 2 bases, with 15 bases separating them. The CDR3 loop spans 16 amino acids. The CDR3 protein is CASSYSALSPNYGYTF. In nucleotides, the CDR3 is TGTGCCAGCAGTTACAGTGCTTTATCCCCGAACTATGGCTACACCTTC.

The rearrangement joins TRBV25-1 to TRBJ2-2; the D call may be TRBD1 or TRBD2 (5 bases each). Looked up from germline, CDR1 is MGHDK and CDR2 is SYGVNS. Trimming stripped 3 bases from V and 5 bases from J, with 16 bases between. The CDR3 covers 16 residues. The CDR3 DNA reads TGTGCCAGCAGTGATTCTGGGACCCGGAGAACCGGGGAGCTGTTTTTT. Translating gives CASSDSGTRRTGELFF.

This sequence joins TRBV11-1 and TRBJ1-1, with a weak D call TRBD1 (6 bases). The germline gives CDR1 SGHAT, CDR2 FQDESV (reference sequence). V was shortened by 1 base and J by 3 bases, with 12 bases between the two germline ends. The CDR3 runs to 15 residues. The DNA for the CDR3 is TGTGCCAGCAGCTTAGGTCCGGGGGCCGACACTGAAGCTTTCTTT. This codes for CASSLGPGADTEAFF.

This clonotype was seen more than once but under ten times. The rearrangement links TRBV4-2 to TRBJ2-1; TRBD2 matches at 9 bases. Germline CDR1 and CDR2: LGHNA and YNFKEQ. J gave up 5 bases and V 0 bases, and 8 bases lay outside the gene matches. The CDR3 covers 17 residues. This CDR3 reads CASSQDKGLAGHNEQFF. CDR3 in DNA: TGTGCCAGCAGCCAAGATAAGGGGCTAGCGGGACACAATGAGCAGTTCTTC.

The CDR3 loop reads CASSSGVADNQPQHF. The CDR3 nucleotides are TGCGCCAGCAGTTCAGGAGTAGCAGATAATCAGCCCCAGCATTTT. The rearrangement links TRBV5-1 to TRBJ1-5; no clear D. This CDR3 comprises 15 residues. The germline V and J ends were trimmed by 5 bases and 4 bases, with 16 bases remaining between them. Germline V gene sequence: CDR1 SGHRS, CDR2 YFSETQ.

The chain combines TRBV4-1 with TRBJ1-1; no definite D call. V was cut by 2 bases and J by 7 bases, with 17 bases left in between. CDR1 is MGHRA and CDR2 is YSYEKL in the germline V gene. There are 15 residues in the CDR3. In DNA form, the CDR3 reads TGCGCCAGCAGCCAACCCACATCGGGTGGACGTGAAGCTTTCTTT. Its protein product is CASSQPTSGGREAFF.

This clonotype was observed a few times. DNA for the CDR3: TGTGCCAGCAGCACCCGACTAGCGGGGTCCTACGAGCAGTACTTC. Its translation: CASSTRLAGSYEQYF. This chain connects TRBV7-9 to TRBJ2-7; the match to TRBD2 covers 11 bases. V lost 5 bases and J lost 1; bases outside the gene matches: 4. The length of the CDR3 is 15 residues. Germline V gene sequence: CDR1 SEHNR, CDR2 FQNEAQ (reference sequence).